The present TCR beta chain was sequenced within a study of cytomegalovirus exposure and HLA in healthy donors. Study in general: Falling in the Caucasian-associated ancestry cluster were 81% of approximately 400 genotyped donors.

Germline values: CDR1 SGHTA, CDR2 FQGNSA. The V and J ends lost 1 base and 7 bases, in that order; junction bases with no gene match: 7. The CDR3 consists of 15 residues. The PCR used 60 Vbeta and 13 Jbeta primers. The repertoire was sequenced with immunoSEQ multiplex PCR; TCRdb's copy has only in-frame clones and lacks some. In the table there are approximately 170,000 clones, approximately 75% of which are singletons. The receptor was derived from a girl aged 10-17 years in good health and CMV-seronegative. The chain combines TRBV7-2 with TRBJ2-1; 7 bases match TRBD2. The sequenced sample consisted of PBMCs. CDR3 in DNA: TGTGCCAGCAGCTTAGGGCGGGGGATCGGGAATGAGCAGTTCTTC. This gives the protein CASSLGRGIGNEQFF.